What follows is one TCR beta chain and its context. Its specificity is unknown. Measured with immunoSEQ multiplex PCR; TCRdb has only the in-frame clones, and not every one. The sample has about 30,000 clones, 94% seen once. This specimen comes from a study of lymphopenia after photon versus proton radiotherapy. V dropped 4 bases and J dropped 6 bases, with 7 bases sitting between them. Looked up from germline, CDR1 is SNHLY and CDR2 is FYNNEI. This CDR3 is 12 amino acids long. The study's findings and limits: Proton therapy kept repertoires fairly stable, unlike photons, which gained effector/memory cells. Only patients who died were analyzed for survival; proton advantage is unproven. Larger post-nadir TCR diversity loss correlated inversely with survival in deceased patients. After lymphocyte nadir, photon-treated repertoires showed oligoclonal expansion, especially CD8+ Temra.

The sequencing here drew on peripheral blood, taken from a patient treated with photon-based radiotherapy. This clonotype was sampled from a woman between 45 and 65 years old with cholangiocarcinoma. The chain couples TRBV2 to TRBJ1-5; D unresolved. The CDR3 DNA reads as TGTGCCAGCAGTGTTGGCAGTCAGCCCCAGCATTTT. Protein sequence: CASSVGSQPQHF. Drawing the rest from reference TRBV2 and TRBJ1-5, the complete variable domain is EPEVTQTPSHQVTQMGQEVILRCVPISNHLYFYWYRQILGQKVEFLVSFYNNEISEKSEIFDDQFSVERPDGSNFTLKIRSTKLEDSAMYFCASSVGSQPQHFGDGTRLSIL.